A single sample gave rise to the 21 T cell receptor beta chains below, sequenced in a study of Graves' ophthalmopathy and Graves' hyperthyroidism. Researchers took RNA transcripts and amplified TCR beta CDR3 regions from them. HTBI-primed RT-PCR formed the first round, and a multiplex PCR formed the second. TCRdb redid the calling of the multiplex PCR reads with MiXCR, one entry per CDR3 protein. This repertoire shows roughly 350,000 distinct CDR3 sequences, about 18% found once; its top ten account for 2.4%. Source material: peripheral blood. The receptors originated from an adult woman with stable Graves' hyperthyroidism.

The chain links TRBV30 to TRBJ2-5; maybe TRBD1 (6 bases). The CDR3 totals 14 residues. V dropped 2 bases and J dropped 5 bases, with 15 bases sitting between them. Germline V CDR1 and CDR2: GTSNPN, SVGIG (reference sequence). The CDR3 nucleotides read TGTGCCTGGAGTCTGCCGGGACAAGTGGAGACCCAGTACTTC. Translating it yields CAWSLPGQVETQYF.

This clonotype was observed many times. The CDR3 nucleotides are TGTGCCAGCAGTCCACTTATTCCGGACACCGGGGAGCTGTTTTTT. Translated, it gives CASSPLIPDTGELFF. The rearrangement links TRBV12-3 or TRBV12-4 to TRBJ2-2; D is unresolved. CDR3 length equals 15 residues. V was cut by 5 bases and J by 3 bases, with 13 bases left in between.

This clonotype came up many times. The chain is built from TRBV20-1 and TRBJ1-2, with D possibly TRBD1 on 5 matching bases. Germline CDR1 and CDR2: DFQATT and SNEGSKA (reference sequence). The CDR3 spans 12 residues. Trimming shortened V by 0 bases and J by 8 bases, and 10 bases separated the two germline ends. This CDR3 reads CSARDGAGGYTF. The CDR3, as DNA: TGCAGTGCTAGAGATGGGGCCGGGGGCTACACCTTC.

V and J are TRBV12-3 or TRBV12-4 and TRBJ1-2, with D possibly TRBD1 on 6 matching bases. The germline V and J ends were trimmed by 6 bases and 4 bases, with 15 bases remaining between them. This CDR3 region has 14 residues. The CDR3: CASSLLGQSYGYTF. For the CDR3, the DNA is TGTGCCAGCAGCTTACTCGGACAGAGCTATGGCTACACCTTC.

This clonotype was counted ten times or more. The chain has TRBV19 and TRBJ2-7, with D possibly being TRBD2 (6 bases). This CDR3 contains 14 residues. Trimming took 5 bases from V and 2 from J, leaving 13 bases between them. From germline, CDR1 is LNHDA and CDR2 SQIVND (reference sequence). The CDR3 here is CASSDAGYTYEQYF. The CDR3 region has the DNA TGTGCCAGTAGTGATGCGGGATATACCTACGAGCAGTACTTC.

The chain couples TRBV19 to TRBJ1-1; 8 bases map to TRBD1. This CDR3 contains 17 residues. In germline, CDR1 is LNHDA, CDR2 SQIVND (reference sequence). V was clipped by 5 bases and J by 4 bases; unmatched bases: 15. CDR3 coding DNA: TGTGCCAGTAGTTCCAGACAGGGGAGTTTAGTCCTCACTGAAGCTTTCTTT. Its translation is CASSSRQGSLVLTEAFF.

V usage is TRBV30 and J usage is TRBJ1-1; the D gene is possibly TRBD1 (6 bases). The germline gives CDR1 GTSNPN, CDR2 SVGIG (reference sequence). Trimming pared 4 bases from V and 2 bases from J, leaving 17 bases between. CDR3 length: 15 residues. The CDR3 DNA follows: TGTGCCTGGACACGGTCGAGGGGGGGAAACACTGAAGCTTTCTTT. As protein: CAWTRSRGGNTEAFF. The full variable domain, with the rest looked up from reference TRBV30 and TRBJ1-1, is SQTIHQWPATLVQPVGSPLSLECTVEGTSNPNLYWYRQAAGRGLQLLFYSVGIGQISSEVPQNLSASRPQDRQFILSSKKLLLSDSGFYLCAWTRSRGGNTEAFFGQGTRLTVV.

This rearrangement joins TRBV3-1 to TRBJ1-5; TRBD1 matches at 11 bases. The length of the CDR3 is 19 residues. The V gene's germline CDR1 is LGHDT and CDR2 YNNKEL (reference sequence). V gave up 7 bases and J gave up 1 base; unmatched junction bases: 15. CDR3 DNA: TGTGCCAGCAACCACCCTCGGACAGGGGGCTGGGGAAGCAATCAGCCCCAGCATTTT. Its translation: CASNHPRTGGWGSNQPQHF.

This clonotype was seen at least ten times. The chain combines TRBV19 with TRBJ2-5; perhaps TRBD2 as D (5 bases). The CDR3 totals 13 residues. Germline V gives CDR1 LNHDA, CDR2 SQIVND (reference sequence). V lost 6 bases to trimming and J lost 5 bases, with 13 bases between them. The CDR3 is CASSPNGGETQYF. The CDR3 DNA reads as TGTGCCAGTAGCCCAAACGGCGGGGAGACCCAGTACTTC.

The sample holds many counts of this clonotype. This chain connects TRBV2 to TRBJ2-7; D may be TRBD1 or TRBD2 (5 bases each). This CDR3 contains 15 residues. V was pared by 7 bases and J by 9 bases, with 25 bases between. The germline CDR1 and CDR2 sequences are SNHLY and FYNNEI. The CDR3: CASNDQFSGTQVQYF. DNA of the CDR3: TGTGCCAGCAATGACCAATTTTCCGGGACCCAGGTGCAGTACTTC.

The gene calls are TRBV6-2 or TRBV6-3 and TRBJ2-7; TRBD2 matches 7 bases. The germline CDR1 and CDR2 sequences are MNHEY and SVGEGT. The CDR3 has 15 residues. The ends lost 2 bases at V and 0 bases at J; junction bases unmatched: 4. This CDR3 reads CASSYSGTASYEQYF. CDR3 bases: TGTGCCAGCAGTTACAGCGGGACGGCCTCCTACGAGCAGTACTTC.

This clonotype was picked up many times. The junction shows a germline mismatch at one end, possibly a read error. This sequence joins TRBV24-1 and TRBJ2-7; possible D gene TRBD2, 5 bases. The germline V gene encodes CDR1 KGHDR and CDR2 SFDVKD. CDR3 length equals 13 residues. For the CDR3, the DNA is TGTGCCACCAGTGCGGTGAAAGACTACGGGCAGTACTTC. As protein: CATSAVKDYGQYF.

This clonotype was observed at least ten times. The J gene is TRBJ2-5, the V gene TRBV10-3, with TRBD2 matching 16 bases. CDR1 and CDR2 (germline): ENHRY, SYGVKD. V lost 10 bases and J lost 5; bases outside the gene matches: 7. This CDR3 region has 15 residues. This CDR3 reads CATGTSGRALETQYF. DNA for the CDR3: TGTGCCACAGGGACTAGCGGGAGGGCTTTGGAGACCCAGTACTTC.

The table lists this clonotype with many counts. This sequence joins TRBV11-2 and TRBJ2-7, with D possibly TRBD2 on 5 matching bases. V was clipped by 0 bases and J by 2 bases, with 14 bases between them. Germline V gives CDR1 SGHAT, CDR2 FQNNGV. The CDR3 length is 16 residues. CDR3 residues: CASSLDQAEVTYEQYF. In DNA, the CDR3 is TGTGCCAGCAGCTTAGATCAAGCGGAAGTAACCTACGAGCAGTACTTC.

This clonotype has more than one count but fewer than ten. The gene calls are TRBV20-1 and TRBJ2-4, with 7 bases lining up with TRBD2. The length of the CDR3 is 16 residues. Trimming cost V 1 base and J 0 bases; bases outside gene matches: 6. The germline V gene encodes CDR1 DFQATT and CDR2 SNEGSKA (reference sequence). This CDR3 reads CSARGLAEQAKNIQYF. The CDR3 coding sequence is TGCAGTGCTAGAGGTCTAGCGGAGCAAGCCAAAAACATTCAGTACTTC.

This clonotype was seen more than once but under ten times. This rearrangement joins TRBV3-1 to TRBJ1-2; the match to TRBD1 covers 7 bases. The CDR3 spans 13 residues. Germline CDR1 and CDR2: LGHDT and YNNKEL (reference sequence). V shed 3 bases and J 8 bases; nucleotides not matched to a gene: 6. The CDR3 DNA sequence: TGTGCCAGCAGCCACCCGACAGGGCTGGGCTACACCTTC. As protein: CASSHPTGLGYTF.

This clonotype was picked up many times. The CDR3 DNA follows: TGTGCCAGCCTAGAGAGTAGCAATCAGCCCCAGCATTTT. Encoded protein: CASLESSNQPQHF. V usage is TRBV28 and J usage is TRBJ1-5; D is ambiguous. Germline assignment: CDR1 MDHEN and CDR2 SYDVKM. With 8 bases removed from V and 0 bases from J, the gap between germline ends came to 8 bases. The CDR3 totals 13 residues.

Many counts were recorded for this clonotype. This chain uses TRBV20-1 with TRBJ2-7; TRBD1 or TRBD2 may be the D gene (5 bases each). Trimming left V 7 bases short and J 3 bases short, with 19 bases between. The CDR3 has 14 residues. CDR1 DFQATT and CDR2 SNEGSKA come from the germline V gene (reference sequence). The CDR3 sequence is CSGQRGSHLYEQYF. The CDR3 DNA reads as TGCAGTGGCCAACGGGGCAGCCACCTCTACGAGCAGTACTTC.

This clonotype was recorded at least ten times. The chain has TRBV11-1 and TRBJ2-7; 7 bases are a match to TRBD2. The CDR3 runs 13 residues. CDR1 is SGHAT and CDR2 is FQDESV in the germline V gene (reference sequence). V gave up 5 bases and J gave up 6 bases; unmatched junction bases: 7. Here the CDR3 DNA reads TGTGCCAGCAGCCCTCCGGCGGGAGTCGAGCAGTACTTC. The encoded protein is CASSPPAGVEQYF. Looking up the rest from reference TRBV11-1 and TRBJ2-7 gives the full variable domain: EAEVAQSPRYKITEKSQAVAFWCDPISGHATLYWYRQILGQGPELLVQFQDESVVDDSQLPKDRFSAERLKGVDSTLKIQPAELGDSAMYLCASSPPAGVEQYFGPGTRLTVT.

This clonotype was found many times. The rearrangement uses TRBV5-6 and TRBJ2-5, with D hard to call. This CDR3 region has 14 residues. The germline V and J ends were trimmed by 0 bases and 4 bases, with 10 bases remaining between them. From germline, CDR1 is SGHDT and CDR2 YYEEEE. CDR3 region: CASSLVGSGETQYF. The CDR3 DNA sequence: TGTGCCAGCAGCTTGGTGGGCTCGGGAGAGACCCAGTACTTC.

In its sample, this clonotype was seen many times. The CDR3 DNA reads as TGTGCCAGCAGTTTCCCTGACGGGGATCAGCCCCAGCATTTT. Its protein product is CASSFPDGDQPQHF. The rearrangement joins TRBV28 to TRBJ1-5; D is undetermined. Between the trimmed V and J ends, which lost 3 bases and 5 bases, there was a span of 11 bases. The germline CDR1 and CDR2 sequences are MDHEN and SYDVKM. CDR3 length: 14 amino acids.